The rows below give T cell receptor beta chains drawn from one sample of a study of CD8 T cells in ankylosing spondylitis. MiXCR, applied by TCRdb to the 5' RACE reads, yields one record per CDR3 protein. The data show 100,000 or so distinct CDR3 sequences, about 8.3% seen once. Sequencing used blood, either unsorted or a sorted T cell fraction (not recorded which). The receptors were gathered from a male donor with ankylosing spondylitis. The CDR3 runs from the conserved cysteine through the conserved F or W. D genes are given only for firm matches.

>NA|TRBV14|TRBJ2-1
CASSLFRVVESDEQFF
>NA|TRBV4-1|TRBJ2-7
CASSQVGEFYEQYF
>NA|TRBV28|TRBJ2-1
CASSLWGGNEQFF
>TRBD1|TRBV13|TRBJ2-1
CASSSGQEKFF
>TRBD1|TRBV27|TRBJ2-2
CASSTHRGTGELFF
>NA|TRBV10-2|TRBJ2-7
CASRDGGPRYEQYF
>TRBD2|TRBV4-1|TRBJ2-1
CASSHPTSGRAYEQFF
>NA|TRBV20-1|TRBJ2-3
CSVTSEGDTQYF
>NA|TRBV12-3/TRBV12-4|TRBJ1-2
CASSLYRADGYTF
>TRBD2|TRBV5-1|TRBJ2-7
CASSYSGTSYEQYF
>NA|TRBV7-2|TRBJ2-1
CASSLWTNNEQFF
>TRBD1|TRBV5-6|TRBJ1-2
CASSQETGSYGYTF
>NA|TRBV13|TRBJ2-1
CASARVGNEQFF